Shown below are 22 T cell receptor beta chains from a single sample sequenced in a study of T cell responses to AZD1222 COVID-19 vaccine (dated by TCRdb to the early 2020s). The intended sense of this specimen's time point label: about 28 days (+/-7) after the second vaccine dose. The receptor library was made with the immunoSEQ multiplex PCR assay. This immuneACCESS table, as held by TCRdb, lists in-frame sequences with V and J called but not all clones. Of the missing ones, under half trace to an unresolved V gene in checked studies; the others have no known cause. Counted in this sample were 80,000 or so clones; 90% of them appeared once. Jointly, the top ten make up more than 2.5% of the sample. The specimen was peripheral blood, collected 28 days after the second AZD1222 dose. The receptors stem from an adult who received the AZD1222 COVID-19 vaccine.

This chain connects TRBV10-3 to TRBJ2-7; maybe TRBD1 (6 bases). Trimming pared 6 bases from V and 2 bases from J, leaving 8 bases between. Germline assignment: CDR1 ENHRY and CDR2 SYGVKD. The CDR3 extends over 12 amino acids. This CDR3 is CAIRDSTYEQYF. The CDR3 DNA reads TGTGCCATCAGGGACAGTACCTACGAGCAGTACTTC.

The rearrangement uses TRBV12-3 or TRBV12-4 and TRBJ2-1; TRBD1 might be the D (5 bases). The CDR3 consists of 13 residues. Trimming stripped 7 bases from V and 10 bases from J, with 17 bases between. The CDR3 DNA is TGTGCCAGCACCCAAGGGGTCAACAGGGAGCAGTTCTTC. Residues: CASTQGVNREQFF.

This clone was counted once. The V gene is TRBV7-2, the J gene TRBJ1-5; D gene ambiguous. CDR1 is SGHTA and CDR2 is FQGNSA in the germline V gene. CDR3 length: 16 amino acids. V shed 0 bases and J shed 5 bases, with 14 bases lying between them. CDR3 loop: CASSLATAIHYQPQHF. The CDR3 DNA is TGTGCCAGCAGCTTAGCCACCGCTATCCACTATCAGCCCCAGCATTTT.

This chain uses TRBV27 with TRBJ2-3; 8 nucleotides align to TRBD2. The CDR3 is made up of 14 amino acids. Germline CDR1 is MNHEY and CDR2 is SMNVEV (reference sequence). V dropped 4 bases and J dropped 2; count of bases not matched to a gene: 2. CDR3 DNA: TGTGCCAGCAGTTCACTAGCGGCCACAGATACGCAGTATTTT. Its translation is CASSSLAATDTQYF.

This sequence joins TRBV7-3 and TRBJ2-3, with 16 bases fitting TRBD2. J lost 4 bases, V lost 0 bases, and 10 bases had no gene match. The CDR3 has 20 amino acids. Germline loops: CDR1 SGHTA, CDR2 FQGTGA. This CDR3 is CASSLTGLAGGSKGPDTQYF. The CDR3 coding sequence is TGTGCCAGCAGCTTAACGGGACTAGCGGGAGGGAGTAAAGGTCCAGATACGCAGTATTTT. Using reference TRBV7-3 and TRBJ2-3 for the parts outside the CDR3, the full variable domain is GAGVSQTPSNKVTEKGKYVELRCDPISGHTALYWYRQSLGQGPEFLIYFQGTGAADDSGLPNDRFFAVRPEGSVSTLKIQRTERGDSAVYLCASSLTGLAGGSKGPDTQYFGPGTRLTVL.

The chain joins TRBV30 to TRBJ1-5; a possible D gene is TRBD1 (6 bases). There are 12 residues in the CDR3. Germline V gives CDR1 GTSNPN, CDR2 SVGIG (reference sequence). Here the CDR3 reads CAGARGNQPQHF. The CDR3 nucleotides are TGTGCTGGAGCAAGGGGGAACCAGCCCCAGCATTTT.

The chain combines TRBV27 with TRBJ2-7, with 7 nucleotides matching TRBD1. The junction had 5 bases not matched to a gene; V was cut back by 5 bases and J by 4 bases. Germline V gene lookup returns CDR1 MNHEY and CDR2 SMNVEV (reference sequence). This CDR3 contains 13 residues. The CDR3 bases are TGTGCCAGCAGTCGACAGGGTTCGTACGAGCAGTACTTC. Residues: CASSRQGSYEQYF.

This chain uses TRBV4-3 with TRBJ1-4, with unresolved D. The CDR3 totals 15 residues. Germline CDR1 is LGHNA and CDR2 is YSLEER. With 0 bases removed from V and 0 bases from J, the gap between germline ends came to 5 bases. The CDR3 bases are TGCGCCAGCAGCCAAGACACTGCAACTAATGAAAAACTGTTTTTT. It codes for CASSQDTATNEKLFF.

This sequence joins TRBV7-2 and TRBJ2-7; tentative D call: TRBD1 (5 bases). Trimming left V 1 base short and J 4 bases short, with 11 bases between. Germline lookup yields CDR1 SGHTA and CDR2 FQGNSA. This CDR3 contains 14 residues. The CDR3 nucleotides read TGTGCCAGCAGCTTAGACCCAGGGATGTACGAGCAGTACTTC. Protein product: CASSLDPGMYEQYF.

The chain couples TRBV30 to TRBJ1-1; weak D call: TRBD1 (5 bases). The germline gives CDR1 GTSNPN, CDR2 SVGIG (reference sequence). The V gene lost 3 bases and the J gene lost 11 bases, with 25 bases spanning the gap. The CDR3 is made up of 15 amino acids. The CDR3 DNA is TGTGCCTGGAGGGTCCCGCTGGGACGTCCCCAACGGGCTTTCTTT. This codes for CAWRVPLGRPQRAFF.

This clone has just a few counts. V and J are TRBV19 and TRBJ1-1; D remains ambiguous. V lost 5 bases and J 7 bases, leaving 14 bases between the germline ends. The CDR3 extends over 13 amino acids. Germline V gene sequence: CDR1 LNHDA, CDR2 SQIVND (reference sequence). The DNA of the CDR3 is TGTGCCAGTAGTGTGAATCGGCCCCTTGAAGCTTTCTTT. It codes for CASSVNRPLEAFF.

This sequence joins TRBV7-6 and TRBJ1-4; 7 nucleotides match TRBD1. CDR3 length: 15 residues. V was pared by 1 base and J by 4 bases, with 3 bases of the junction left unmatched. Germline CDR1 and CDR2: SGHVS and FNYEAQ. The CDR3: CASSLGQGGNEKLFF. The CDR3 nucleotides are TGTGCCAGCAGCTTAGGACAGGGAGGTAATGAAAAACTGTTTTTT.

The rearrangement links TRBV7-8 to TRBJ1-1, with unresolved D. With 1 base removed from V and 11 bases from J, the gap between germline ends came to 14 bases. From germline, CDR1 is SGHVS and CDR2 FQNEAQ. The CDR3 runs to 13 residues. The CDR3 DNA reads TGTGCCAGCAGCTTAGACACTGGGGTAGGTGCTTTCTTT. Its translation is CASSLDTGVGAFF.

This sequence joins TRBV11-2 and TRBJ1-1; 7 nucleotides line up with TRBD1. Germline values: CDR1 SGHAT, CDR2 FQNNGV. Germline trimming cut 5 bases from V and 2 bases from J; bases unmatched to any gene: 11. This CDR3 has 16 residues. CDR3 sequence: CASSTPRGPLNTEAFF. The DNA for the CDR3 is TGTGCCAGCAGCACACCGAGGGGGCCCCTCAACACTGAAGCTTTCTTT.

The gene calls are TRBV30 and TRBJ2-3, with a possible D match to TRBD2 (5 bases). The CDR3 spans 12 residues. V was shortened by 7 bases and J by 6 bases, with 14 bases between the two germline ends. Germline CDR1 reads GTSNPN; CDR2 reads SVGIG (reference sequence). The CDR3 DNA reads TGTGCCTCTCCCTTGACGGGGGATACGCAGTATTTT. Residues: CASPLTGDTQYF. The full variable domain, its missing parts supplied by reference TRBV30 and TRBJ2-3, is SQTIHQWPATLVQPVGSPLSLECTVEGTSNPNLYWYRQAAGRGLQLLFYSVGIGQISSEVPQNLSASRPQDRQFILSSKKLLLSDSGFYLCASPLTGDTQYFGPGTRLTVL.

This chain connects TRBV5-1 to TRBJ1-6, with 7 positions matching TRBD1. J lost 3 bases, V lost 4 bases, and 16 bases had no gene match. The CDR3 runs 19 residues. CDR1 and CDR2 from the germline V gene are SGHRS and YFSETQ. The CDR3 loop reads CASSGLPGQHQSYNSPLHF. CDR3 in DNA: TGCGCCAGCAGCGGATTACCGGGACAGCACCAAAGCTATAATTCACCCCTCCACTTT.

The chain recombines TRBV2 with TRBJ1-5; a weak D match, TRBD1 (6 bases). V lost 1 base, J lost 9 bases, and 10 bases lay in between. The V gene's germline CDR1 is SNHLY and CDR2 FYNNEI. The CDR3 has 13 amino acids. The CDR3 sequence is CASSEGGGRPQHF. The CDR3 DNA sequence: TGTGCCAGCAGTGAAGGAGGGGGACGGCCCCAGCATTTT.

This clone was seen more than once but under ten times. J is TRBJ1-1 and V is TRBV3-1 (or the pseudogene TRBV3-2); the match to TRBD1 covers 7 bases. This CDR3 has 13 amino acids. V shed 3 bases and J 11 bases; nucleotides not matched to a gene: 9. Germline V gives CDR1 LGHDT, CDR2 YNNKEL (reference sequence). CDR3 region: CASSQGTARFAFF. The DNA of the CDR3 is TGTGCCAGCAGCCAGGGGACAGCCAGGTTTGCTTTCTTT.

The chain combines TRBV19 with TRBJ1-5; D not resolved. Germline-derived CDR1 and CDR2 are LNHDA and SQIVND (reference sequence). This CDR3 has 13 residues. Trimming took off 4 bases at V and 7 bases at J, with 11 bases between the two ends. The CDR3 loop is CASSTGFSQPQHF. CDR3 nucleotides: TGTGCCAGTAGTACCGGCTTCTCCCAGCCCCAGCATTTT.

The chain uses TRBV18 and TRBJ1-3, with D unclear. This CDR3 contains 15 residues. V gave up 6 bases and J gave up 4 bases, with 16 bases separating them. Germline assignment: CDR1 KGHSH and CDR2 LQKENI. CDR3 nucleotides: TGTGCCAGCTCGACACGAGGTTCGGCGGGAAACACCATATATTTT. Translated: CASSTRGSAGNTIYF.

The chain carries TRBV25-1 and TRBJ1-1, with a weak D call TRBD1 (6 bases). This CDR3 is built from 16 residues. V was cut by 2 bases and J by 1 base, with 14 bases left in between. Germline CDR1 MGHDK, CDR2 SYGVNS. In DNA, the CDR3 is TGTGCCAGCAGTGAAACCTCGGACAGCTCGAACACTGAAGCTTTCTTT. Amino acid sequence: CASSETSDSSNTEAFF.

V usage is TRBV6-6 and J usage is TRBJ1-4; possible D gene TRBD1, 5 bases. This CDR3 region has 15 residues. The ends were cut back, 4 bases at V and 6 bases at J, with 15 bases in the middle. Germline assignment: CDR1 MNHNY and CDR2 SVGAGI (reference sequence). Here the CDR3 reads CASSSRDGGDEKLFF. DNA for the CDR3: TGTGCCAGCAGTTCGCGGGACGGCGGGGATGAAAAACTGTTTTTT.